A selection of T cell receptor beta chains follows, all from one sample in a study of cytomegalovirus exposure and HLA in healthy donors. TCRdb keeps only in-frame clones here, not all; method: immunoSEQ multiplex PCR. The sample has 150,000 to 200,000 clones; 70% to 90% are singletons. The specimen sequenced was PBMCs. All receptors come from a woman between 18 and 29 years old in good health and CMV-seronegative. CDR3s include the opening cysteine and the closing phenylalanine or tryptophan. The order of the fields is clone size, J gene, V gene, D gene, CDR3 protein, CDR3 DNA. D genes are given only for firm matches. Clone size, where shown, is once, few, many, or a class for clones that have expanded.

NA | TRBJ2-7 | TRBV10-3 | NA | CATRTTGVYEQYF | TGTGCCACCCGGACTACAGGGGTCTACGAGCAGTACTTC
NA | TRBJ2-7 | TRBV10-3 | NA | CAIKETPISYEQYF | TGTGCCATCAAAGAAACTCCCATCTCCTACGAGCAGTACTTC
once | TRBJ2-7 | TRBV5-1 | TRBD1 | CASSLRGSVGTESYEQYF | TGCGCCAGCAGTTTGAGGGGGAGCGTGGGGACAGAATCCTACGAGCAGTACTTC
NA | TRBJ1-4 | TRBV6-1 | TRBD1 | CASSESGTGNEKLFF | TGTGCCAGCAGTGAATCCGGGACAGGGAATGAAAAACTGTTTTTT
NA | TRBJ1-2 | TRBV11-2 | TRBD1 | CASSLGKGQGIDYGYTF | TGTGCCAGCAGCTTAGGCAAGGGACAGGGGATAGACTATGGCTACACCTTC
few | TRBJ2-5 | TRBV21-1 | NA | CASSWLENQETQYF | TGTGCCAGCAGCTGGCTAGAGAACCAAGAGACCCAGTACTTC
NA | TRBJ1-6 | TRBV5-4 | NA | CASSRNRDSPLHF | TGTGCCAGCAGCCGTAACAGGGACTCACCCCTCCACTTT
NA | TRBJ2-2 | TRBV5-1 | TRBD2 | CASHGSGDVGELFF | TGCGCCAGCCATGGTAGCGGGGATGTCGGGGAGCTGTTTTTT
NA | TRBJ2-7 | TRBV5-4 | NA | CASSLGGTYEQYF | TGTGCCAGCAGCTTGGGCGGAACCTACGAGCAGTACTTC
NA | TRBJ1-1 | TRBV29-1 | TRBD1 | CSVAAGTGTRTEAFF | TGCAGCGTTGCAGCCGGGACAGGGACACGCACTGAAGCTTTCTTT
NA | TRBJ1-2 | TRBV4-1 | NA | CASSQDLESRAEVLNYGYTF | TGCGCCAGCAGCCAAGACCTAGAATCCAGGGCCGAAGTACTTAACTATGGCTACACCTTC
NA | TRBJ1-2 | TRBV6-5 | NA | CASSYAPQSSYGYTF | TGTGCCAGCAGTTACGCCCCGCAATCCAGCTATGGCTACACCTTC
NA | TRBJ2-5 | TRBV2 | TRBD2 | CASSELAGGVETQYF | TGTGCCAGCAGTGAATTAGCGGGGGGAGTGGAGACCCAGTACTTC
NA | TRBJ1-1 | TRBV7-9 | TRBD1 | CASSLLEGAEAFF | TGTGCCAGCAGCTTATTGGAGGGGGCGGAAGCTTTCTTT
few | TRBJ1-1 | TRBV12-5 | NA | CASGLAYSGETEAFF | TGTGCTAGTGGTTTGGCCTATTCAGGGGAAACTGAAGCTTTCTTT
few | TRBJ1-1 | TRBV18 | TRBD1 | CASSFDRGSTEAFF | TGTGCCAGCTCGTTCGACAGGGGTAGCACTGAAGCTTTCTTT
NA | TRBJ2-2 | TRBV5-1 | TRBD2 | CASTTSGRRELFF | TGCGCCAGCACGACCAGCGGGAGGCGGGAGCTGTTTTTT
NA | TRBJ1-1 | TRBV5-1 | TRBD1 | CASSFQGAEAFF | TGCGCCAGCAGCTTTCAGGGGGCGGAAGCTTTCTTT
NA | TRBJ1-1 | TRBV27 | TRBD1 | CASSPGTGRGGTEAFF | TGTGCCAGCAGTCCCGGGACAGGGAGAGGCGGCACTGAAGCTTTCTTT
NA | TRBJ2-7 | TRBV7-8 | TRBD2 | CASSSAGGRSYEQYF | TGTGCCAGCAGCTCAGCGGGAGGCAGGTCCTACGAGCAGTACTTC